This T cell receptor (beta chain) was obtained from a study of blood T cells in healthy people across ages. With 4 bases removed from V and 5 bases from J, the gap between germline ends came to 9 bases. This CDR3 has 12 residues. CDR1 is SGHRS and CDR2 is YFSETQ in the germline V gene. A J-beta primer mix and a sample-barcoded 5' primer were used in a second PCR of roughly 6 to 12 cycles. TCRdb processed the 5' RACE reads anew with MiXCR; each CDR3 protein has one entry. The table has some 900,000 distinct CDR3 sequences, 48% seen once. Every sample gave at least 5 micrograms of total RNA when it was extracted.

The J gene is TRBJ2-5, the V gene TRBV5-1; a weak D match, TRBD2 (5 bases). The sample comprised blood. The sequence was obtained from a man aged 30 to 45 in good health. The CDR3, as DNA: TGCGCCAGCAGCCGGGATTCGGAGACCCAGTACTTC. Protein sequence: CASSRDSETQYF.